Below are 15 T cell receptor beta chains sequenced from a single sample in a study of blood T cell repertoires in COVID-19. The data were produced by immunoSEQ multiplex PCR, yet TCRdb's version contains in-frame clones alone and is incomplete. The table lists more than 250,000 clones, around 88% of them singletons. The sequenced sample was peripheral blood. The receptors were sampled from a woman aged 25 to 39 with COVID-19, enrolled during active disease.

This clone was counted a single time. The CDR3 DNA reads as TGTGCCAGCGGCAGACGTGGGGCCCACGAGCAGTACGTC. It is translated as CASGRRGAHEQYV. The chain joins TRBV28 to TRBJ2-7, with a tentative D call TRBD1 (5 bases). Germline V gene data show CDR1 as MDHEN and CDR2 as SYDVKM. The V and J ends lost 8 bases and 5 bases respectively, with 16 bases between them. The CDR3 consists of 13 residues.

This clone was seen more than once but under ten times. The V gene is TRBV6-2 or TRBV6-3, the J gene TRBJ1-2; D is unresolved. The germline CDR1 and CDR2 sequences are MNHEY and SVGEGT. V was pared by 6 bases and J by 1 base, with 12 bases between. The CDR3 length is 14 residues. This CDR3 reads CASSQFSGNYGYTF. For the CDR3, the DNA is TGTGCCAGCAGCCAATTTTCCGGTAACTATGGCTACACCTTC.

The rearrangement uses TRBV18 and TRBJ2-7, with TRBD2 as a possible D gene (5 bases). In germline, CDR1 is KGHSH, CDR2 LQKENI. The CDR3 spans 13 residues. Trimming took off 3 bases at V and 6 bases at J, with 12 bases between the two ends. CDR3 DNA sequence: TGTGCCAGCTCACCCGTCGGAGGTGCCGAGCAGTACTTC. This sequence encodes CASSPVGGAEQYF.

The V and J genes are TRBV11-2 and TRBJ1-4, with a weak D call TRBD1 (6 bases). CDR3 length: 15 amino acids. The germline V gene has CDR1 SGHAT and CDR2 FQNNGV. V was cut by 5 bases and J by 2 bases, with 12 bases left in between. Here the CDR3 DNA reads TGTGCCAGCAGCGATCCAGGGGCGACTAATGAAAAACTGTTTTTT. This translates into CASSDPGATNEKLFF.

The V call is TRBV6-7, the J call TRBJ2-2, with 9 nucleotides matching TRBD1. TRBV6-7 is marked as an open reading frame, function uncertain. Trimming cost V 0 bases and J 6 bases; bases outside gene matches: 8. The length of the CDR3 is 17 residues. The DNA of the CDR3 is TGTGCCAGCAGTTACTCGAAAAGGGGACAGGGTTCCGGGGAGCTGTTTTTT. Encoded protein: CASSYSKRGQGSGELFF.

This rearrangement joins TRBV11-2 to TRBJ2-2; 8 nucleotides line up with TRBD2. CDR3 length: 16 amino acids. The V segment lost 1 base and the J segment 4 bases; nucleotides outside the gene matches: 5. CDR1 SGHAT and CDR2 FQNNGV come from the germline V gene. CDR3 sequence reads: CASSLAGGLSTGELFF. The CDR3 coding sequence is TGTGCCAGCAGCTTAGCGGGGGGGCTAAGCACCGGGGAGCTGTTTTTT.

Remarks on this clone: Other DNA sequences in the same sample also yield this CDR3. The CDR3 spells CASSLDSNTEAFF. CDR3 sequence (DNA): TGTGCCAGCAGTTTAGACAGCAACACTGAAGCTTTCTTT. The V and J genes are TRBV12-3 or TRBV12-4 and TRBJ1-1; D remains ambiguous. The V end lost 1 base, the J end lost 2 bases, and 5 bases lay between the germline ends. The CDR3 contains 13 residues.

The rearrangement links TRBV7-2 to TRBJ1-2; a weak D match, TRBD1 (5 bases). V shed 5 bases and J shed 8 bases, with 18 bases lying between them. Germline CDR1 and CDR2: SGHTA and FQGNSA. The CDR3 spans 14 residues. CDR3 coding DNA: TGTGCCAGCAGCCTGGGACTCCCTCTGGGCGGCTACACCTTC. Encoded protein: CASSLGLPLGGYTF.

This clone appeared a single time. The chain is built from TRBV28 and TRBJ2-5; 10 nucleotides align to TRBD2. With 3 bases clipped from V and 5 bases from J, the junction kept 9 bases outside the gene matches. Germline V lookup: CDR1 MDHEN, CDR2 SYDVKM. This CDR3 comprises 16 residues. CDR3 DNA: TGTGCCAGCAGTTTCTTTGCTAGCGGGGGATTCGAGACCCAGTACTTC. It specifies CASSFFASGGFETQYF.

The chain links TRBV27 to TRBJ2-1; tentatively, D is TRBD2 (5 bases). CDR1 and CDR2 from the germline V gene are MNHEY and SMNVEV (reference sequence). Trimming removed 2 bases from V and 4 bases from J, with 12 bases in between. This CDR3 has 15 amino acids. The CDR3 sequence: CASSLVLAPYNEQFF. The DNA for the CDR3 is TGTGCCAGCAGTTTAGTCCTAGCCCCTTACAATGAGCAGTTCTTC.

The V call is TRBV5-1, the J call TRBJ1-1, with 7 positions matching TRBD1. CDR3 size: 16 residues. The V and J ends lost 4 bases and 1 base, in that order; junction bases with no gene match: 10. Germline V CDR1 and CDR2: SGHRS, YFSETQ. In nucleotides, the CDR3 is TGCGCCAGCAGCGGCATAGGGGGCGTGGGGAACACTGAAGCTTTCTTT. It yields the protein CASSGIGGVGNTEAFF.

The J gene is TRBJ2-5, the V gene TRBV19; D not certain. V lost 8 bases and J 4 bases, leaving 14 bases between the germline ends. The CDR3 covers 13 residues. The germline CDR1 and CDR2 sequences are LNHDA and SQIVND (reference sequence). The CDR3 region is CASQEPLRETQYF. DNA of the CDR3: TGTGCCAGTCAGGAACCGTTGCGAGAGACCCAGTACTTC.

The rearrangement uses TRBV24-1 and TRBJ2-3, with D perhaps matching TRBD2 (6 bases). The ends were cut back, 5 bases at V and 6 bases at J, with 17 bases in the middle. The germline gives CDR1 KGHDR, CDR2 SFDVKD. The CDR3 extends over 15 amino acids. The CDR3 DNA is TGTGCCACCAGTGGAGCTAGCGATGTAACGGATACGCAGTATTTT. Translated, it gives CATSGASDVTDTQYF.

The gene calls are TRBV7-8 and TRBJ1-5; 7 nucleotides agree with TRBD1. The CDR3 contains 15 residues. CDR1 and CDR2 (germline): SGHVS, FQNEAQ. With 7 bases clipped from V and 0 bases from J, the junction kept 6 bases outside the gene matches. CDR3 bases: TGTGCCAGCAACCTAGACAGGGATAGCAATCAGCCCCAGCATTTT. It codes for CASNLDRDSNQPQHF.

Here the CDR3 reads CASSLVEGDEQFF. In nucleotides, the CDR3 is TGTGCCAGCAGCTTAGTCGAGGGGGACGAGCAGTTCTTC. The genes are TRBV7-9 and TRBJ2-1; TRBD1 might be the D (6 bases). Trimming left V 1 base short and J 10 bases short, with 11 bases between. The germline CDR1 and CDR2 sequences are SEHNR and FQNEAQ (reference sequence). The CDR3 is 13 residues long.